The 14 T cell receptor beta chains below all came from one sample that was sequenced in a study of shared clonotypes between healthy human individuals. TCRdb's copy holds only in-frame clones and misses some; the assay was immunoSEQ multiplex PCR. Here the sample spans hundreds of thousands of clones, 60% to 80% being singletons. Sequenced material: memory CD4+ T cells sorted from blood. Subset of the sample: CD45RA-negative fraction. All receptors come from a woman aged 25-40 years in good health.

As to this clone: A far bigger clonotype differs at one base, so this is likely a read error. The sample holds other DNA sequences that translate to the same CDR3. The J gene is TRBJ2-3, the V gene TRBV6-4; D not certain. CDR1 and CDR2 from the germline V gene are MRHNA and SNTAGT. The CDR3 runs 12 residues. Trimming shortened V by 5 bases and J by 4 bases, and 7 bases separated the two germline ends. The CDR3 is CASSYGPDTQYF. The DNA of the CDR3 is TGTGCCAGCAGTTACGGCCCAGATACGCAGTATTTT.

The V gene is TRBV29-1, the J gene TRBJ2-1; D not certain. The CDR3 contains 16 residues. Trimming removed 0 bases at V and 1 base at J, with 13 bases between. The V gene's germline CDR1 is SQVTM and CDR2 ANQGSEA. The chain's CDR3 is CSVEDLWKGSYNEQFF. CDR3 nucleotides: TGCAGCGTTGAAGATCTCTGGAAAGGGTCCTACAATGAGCAGTTCTTC.

This sequence joins TRBV6-1 and TRBJ1-5; D call uncertain. CDR1 and CDR2 from the germline V gene are MNHNS and SASEGT. V was trimmed by 2 bases and J by 3 bases, leaving 8 bases between them. The length of the CDR3 is 14 residues. CDR3 bases: TGTGCCAGCAGTGAATACCCTACCAATCAGCCCCAGCATTTT. This codes for CASSEYPTNQPQHF.

There are a few counts of this clone. The chain links TRBV7-9 to TRBJ1-5; TRBD1 matches 8 bases. The V and J ends lost 3 bases and 5 bases, in that order; junction bases with no gene match: 3. The CDR3 totals 14 residues. CDR1 is SEHNR and CDR2 is FQNEAQ in the germline V gene (reference sequence). The CDR3 sequence is CASSFQGADQPQHF. The CDR3 region has the DNA TGTGCCAGCAGCTTTCAGGGGGCGGATCAGCCCCAGCATTTT.

There are a few counts of this clone. The rearrangement links TRBV7-9 to TRBJ1-1; 7 nucleotides agree with TRBD1. V was clipped by 3 bases and J by 4 bases; unmatched bases: 5. This CDR3 contains 14 residues. Germline-derived CDR1 and CDR2 are SEHNR and FQNEAQ (reference sequence). The CDR3 coding sequence is TGTGCCAGCAGCTTCAGGGGGGGCGTCACTGAAGCTTTCTTT. This sequence encodes CASSFRGGVTEAFF. The full variable domain, its missing parts supplied by reference TRBV7-9 and TRBJ1-1, is DTGVSQNPRHKITKRGQNVTFRCDPISEHNRLYWYRQTLGQGPEFLTYFQNEAQLEKSRLLSDRFSAERPKGSFSTLEIQRTEQGDSAMYLCASSFRGGVTEAFFGQGTRLTVV.

The chain has TRBV15 and TRBJ1-5; D remains unclear. The CDR3 sequence is 12 residues long. CDR1 is LNHNV and CDR2 is YYDKDF in the germline V gene (reference sequence). V lost 5 bases, J lost 7 bases, and 9 bases lay in between. The CDR3 spells CATSHMKQPQHF. The CDR3 DNA sequence: TGTGCCACCAGCCATATGAAACAGCCCCAGCATTTT. The full variable domain, completed using reference TRBV15 and TRBJ1-5, is DAMVIQNPRYQVTQFGKPVTLSCSQTLNHNVMYWYQQKSSQAPKLLFHYYDKDFNNEADTPDNFQSRRPNTSFCFLDIRSPGLGDTAMYLCATSHMKQPQHFGDGTRLSIL.

This clone came up once. The chain carries TRBV27 and TRBJ1-4; a weak D match, TRBD1 (6 bases). Germline lookup yields CDR1 MNHEY and CDR2 SMNVEV (reference sequence). Trimming pared 6 bases from V and 8 bases from J, leaving 16 bases between. The CDR3 totals 14 residues. This chain's CDR3 is CASRVTGREEKLFF. CDR3 DNA sequence: TGTGCCAGCAGGGTCACAGGGCGGGAGGAAAAACTGTTTTTT. The variable domain in full, completed from reference TRBV27 and TRBJ1-4, reads EAQVTQNPRYLITVTGKKLTVTCSQNMNHEYMSWYRQDPGLGLRQIYYSMNVEVTDKGDVPEGYKVSRKEKRNFPLILESPSPNQTSLYFCASRVTGREEKLFFGSGTQLSVL.

This clone was detected only a few times. The chain couples TRBV4-1 to TRBJ2-3, with D perhaps TRBD2 (5 bases). CDR3 length equals 16 residues. Germline CDR1 is MGHRA and CDR2 is YSYEKL. V was clipped by 0 bases and J by 0 bases, with 10 bases between them. In nucleotides, the CDR3 is TGCGCCAGCAGCCAAGAATGGCTAGCTAGCACAGATACGCAGTATTTT. Residues: CASSQEWLASTDTQYF.

To note about this clone: This sample also contains other DNA sequences that code for the same CDR3. The chain carries TRBV2 and TRBJ1-5, with 8 bases identical to TRBD1. This CDR3 is 14 amino acids long. Looked up from germline, CDR1 is SNHLY and CDR2 is FYNNEI. V dropped 8 bases and J dropped 5; count of bases not matched to a gene: 8. Here the CDR3 DNA reads TGTGCCAGCCGAGGGACAGGAGGGGATCAGCCCCAGCATTTT. It translates to CASRGTGGDQPQHF. Full variable domain (remainder filled in from reference TRBV2 and TRBJ1-5): EPEVTQTPSHQVTQMGQEVILRCVPISNHLYFYWYRQILGQKVEFLVSFYNNEISEKSEIFDDQFSVERPDGSNFTLKIRSTKLEDSAMYFCASRGTGGDQPQHFGDGTRLSIL.

The genes are TRBV11-2 and TRBJ2-5; D is possibly TRBD2 (5 bases). This CDR3 spans 16 amino acids. Per the germline V gene, CDR1 is SGHAT and CDR2 is FQNNGV. V was clipped by 1 base and J by 5 bases, with 17 bases between them. CDR3 amino acids: CASSLGGQSSRETQYF. The CDR3 nucleotides read TGTGCCAGCAGCTTAGGCGGGCAATCGTCACGGGAGACCCAGTACTTC.

The table lists this clone with many counts. The chain couples TRBV15 to TRBJ2-2; 11 nucleotides match TRBD2. CDR1 is LNHNV, CDR2 YYDKDF, per germline (reference sequence). This CDR3 has 19 amino acids. With V trimmed by 1 base and J by 7 bases, 14 bases remained unmatched. In DNA, the CDR3 is TGTGCCACCAGCAGAGCAGAGGGCTTAGCGGGAGGGCCGATCGGGGAGCTGTTTTTT. This encodes CATSRAEGLAGGPIGELFF.

The chain couples TRBV29-1 to TRBJ2-7, with D possibly being TRBD1 (6 bases). From germline, CDR1 is SQVTM and CDR2 ANQGSEA. CDR3 length: 12 residues. The V and J ends lost 7 bases and 4 bases respectively, with 14 bases between them. CDR3 coding DNA: TGCAGCGCCTTATCCAGGGGTTACGAGCAGTACTTC. Translation gives CSALSRGYEQYF.

The rearrangement links TRBV19 to TRBJ1-5; D gene ambiguous. This CDR3 comprises 13 residues. Per germline, CDR1 LNHDA and CDR2 SQIVND (reference sequence). Trimming cost V 4 bases and J 3 bases, with 7 bases left between them. The CDR3: CASSNFYNQPQHF. The DNA for the CDR3 is TGTGCCAGTAGTAACTTCTACAATCAGCCCCAGCATTTT.

This sequence joins TRBV28 and TRBJ2-1, with TRBD2 matching over 16 bases. The CDR3 loop spans 16 amino acids. Germline V gene data show CDR1 as MDHEN and CDR2 as SYDVKM. J was trimmed by 10 bases and V by 6 bases; bases with no gene match: 9. The CDR3 spells CASRLGGTSGRAEQFF. DNA for the CDR3: TGTGCCAGCAGACTAGGTGGGACTAGCGGGAGGGCAGAGCAGTTCTTC. Full variable domain (outside the CDR3, taken from reference TRBV28 and TRBJ2-1): DVKVTQSSRYLVKRTGEKVFLECVQDMDHENMFWYRQDPGLGLRLIYFSYDVKMKEKGDIPEGYSVSREKKERFSLILESASTNQTSMYLCASRLGGTSGRAEQFFGPGTRLTVL.